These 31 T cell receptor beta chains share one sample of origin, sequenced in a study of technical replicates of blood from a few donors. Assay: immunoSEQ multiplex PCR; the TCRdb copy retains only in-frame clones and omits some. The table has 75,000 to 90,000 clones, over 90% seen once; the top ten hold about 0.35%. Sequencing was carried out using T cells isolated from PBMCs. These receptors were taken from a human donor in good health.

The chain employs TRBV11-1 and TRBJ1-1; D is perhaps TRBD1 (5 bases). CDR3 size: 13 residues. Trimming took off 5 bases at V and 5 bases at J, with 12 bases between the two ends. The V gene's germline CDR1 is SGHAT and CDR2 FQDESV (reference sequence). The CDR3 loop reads CASSHDGATEAFF. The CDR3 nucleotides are TGTGCCAGCAGCCACGATGGGGCAACTGAAGCTTTCTTT.

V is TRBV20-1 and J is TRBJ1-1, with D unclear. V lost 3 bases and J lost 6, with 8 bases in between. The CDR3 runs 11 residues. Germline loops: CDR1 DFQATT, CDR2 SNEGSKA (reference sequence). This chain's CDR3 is CSAREGPEAFF. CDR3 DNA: TGCAGTGCTAGGGAGGGCCCTGAAGCTTTCTTT.

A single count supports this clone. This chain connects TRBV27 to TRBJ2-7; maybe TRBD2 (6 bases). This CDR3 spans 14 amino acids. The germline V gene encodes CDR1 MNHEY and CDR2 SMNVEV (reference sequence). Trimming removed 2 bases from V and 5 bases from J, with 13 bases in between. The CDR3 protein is CASSLRGYGHEQYF. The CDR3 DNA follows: TGTGCCAGCAGTTTACGGGGGTACGGGCACGAGCAGTACTTC.

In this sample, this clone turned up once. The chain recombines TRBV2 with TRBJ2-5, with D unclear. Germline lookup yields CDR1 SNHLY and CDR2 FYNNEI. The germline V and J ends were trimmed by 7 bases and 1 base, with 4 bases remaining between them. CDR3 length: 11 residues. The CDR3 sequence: CASTFQETQYF. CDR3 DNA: TGTGCCAGCACATTCCAAGAGACCCAGTACTTC.

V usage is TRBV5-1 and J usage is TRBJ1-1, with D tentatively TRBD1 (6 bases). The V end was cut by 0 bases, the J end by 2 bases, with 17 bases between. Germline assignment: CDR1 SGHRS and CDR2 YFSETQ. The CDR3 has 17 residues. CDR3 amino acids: CASSLGASGTINTEAFF. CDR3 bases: TGCGCCAGCAGCTTGGGGGCGTCGGGGACAATCAACACTGAAGCTTTCTTT.

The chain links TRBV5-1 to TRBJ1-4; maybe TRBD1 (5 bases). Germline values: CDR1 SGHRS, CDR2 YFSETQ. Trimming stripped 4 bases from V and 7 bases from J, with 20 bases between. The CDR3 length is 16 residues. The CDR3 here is CASSPGDETVGEKLFF. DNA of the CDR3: TGCGCCAGCAGCCCTGGTGACGAGACAGTGGGTGAAAAACTGTTTTTT.

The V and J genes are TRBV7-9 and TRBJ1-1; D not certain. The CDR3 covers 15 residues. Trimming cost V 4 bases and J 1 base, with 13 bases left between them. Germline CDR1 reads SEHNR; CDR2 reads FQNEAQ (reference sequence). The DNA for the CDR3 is TGTGCCAGCAGCTCACCGACACAAAAGAACACTGAAGCTTTCTTT. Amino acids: CASSSPTQKNTEAFF. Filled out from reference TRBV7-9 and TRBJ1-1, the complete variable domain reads DTGVSQNPRHKITKRGQNVTFRCDPISEHNRLYWYRQTLGQGPEFLTYFQNEAQLEKSRLLSDRFSAERPKGSFSTLEIQRTEQGDSAMYLCASSSPTQKNTEAFFGQGTRLTVV.

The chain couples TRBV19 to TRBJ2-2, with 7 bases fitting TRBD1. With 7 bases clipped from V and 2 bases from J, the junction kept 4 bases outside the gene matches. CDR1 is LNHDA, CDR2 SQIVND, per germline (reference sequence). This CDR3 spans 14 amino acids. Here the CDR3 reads CASMGTANTGELFF. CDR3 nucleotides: TGTGCCAGTATGGGGACAGCTAACACCGGGGAGCTGTTTTTT.

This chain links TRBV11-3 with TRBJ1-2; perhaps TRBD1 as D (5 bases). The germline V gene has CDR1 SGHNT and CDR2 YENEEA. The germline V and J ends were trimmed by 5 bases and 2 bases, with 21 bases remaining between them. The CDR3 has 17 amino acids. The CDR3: CASSQNRWGQLNYGYTF. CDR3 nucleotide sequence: TGTGCCAGCAGCCAAAACCGCTGGGGCCAGCTAAACTATGGCTACACCTTC. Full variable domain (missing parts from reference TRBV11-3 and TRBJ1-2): EAGVVQSPRYKIIEKKQPVAFWCNPISGHNTLYWYLQNLGQGPELLIRYENEEAVDDSQLPKDRFSAERLKGVDSTLKIQPAELGDSAVYLCASSQNRWGQLNYGYTFGSGTRLTVV.

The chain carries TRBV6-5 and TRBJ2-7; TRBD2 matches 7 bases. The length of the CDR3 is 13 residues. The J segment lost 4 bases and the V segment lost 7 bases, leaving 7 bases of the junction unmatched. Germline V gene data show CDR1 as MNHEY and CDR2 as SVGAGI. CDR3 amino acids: CASIGLGKYEQYF. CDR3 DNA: TGTGCCAGCATAGGACTAGGGAAGTACGAGCAGTACTTC.

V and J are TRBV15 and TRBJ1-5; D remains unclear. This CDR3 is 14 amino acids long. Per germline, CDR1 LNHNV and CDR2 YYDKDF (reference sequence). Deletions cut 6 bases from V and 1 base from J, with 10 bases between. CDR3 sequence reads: CATRPSSSNQPQHF. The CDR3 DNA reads TGTGCCACCAGGCCCAGTTCAAGCAATCAGCCCCAGCATTTT.

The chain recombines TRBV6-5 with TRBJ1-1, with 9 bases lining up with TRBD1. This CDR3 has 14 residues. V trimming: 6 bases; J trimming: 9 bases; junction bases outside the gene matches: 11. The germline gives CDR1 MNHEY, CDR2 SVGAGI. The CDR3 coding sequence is TGTGCCAGCAGACCTTTTCGGACAGGGGTTCAAGCTTTCTTT. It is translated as CASRPFRTGVQAFF.

CDR3 residues: CASSPRGDAEYEQYF. CDR3 in DNA: TGTGCCAGCAGCCCCAGGGGGGATGCCGAATACGAGCAGTACTTC. The chain couples TRBV9 to TRBJ2-7, with D tentatively TRBD1 (7 bases). V was clipped by 4 bases and J by 4 bases, with 18 bases between them. Germline CDR1 is SGDLS and CDR2 is YYNGEE. The CDR3 is 15 residues long.

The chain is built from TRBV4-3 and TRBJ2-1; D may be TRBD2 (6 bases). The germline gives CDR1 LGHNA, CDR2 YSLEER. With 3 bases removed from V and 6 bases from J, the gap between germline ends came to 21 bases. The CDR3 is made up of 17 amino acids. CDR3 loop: CASSQVVGGGGINEQFF. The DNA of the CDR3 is TGCGCCAGCAGCCAGGTCGTCGGGGGAGGCGGGATCAATGAGCAGTTCTTC.

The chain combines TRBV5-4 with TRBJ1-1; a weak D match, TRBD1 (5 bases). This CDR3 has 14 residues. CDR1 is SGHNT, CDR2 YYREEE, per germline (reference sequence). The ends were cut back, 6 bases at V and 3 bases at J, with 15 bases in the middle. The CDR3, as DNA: TGTGCCAGCACCCCCCGGGGGTACGACACTGAAGCTTTCTTT. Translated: CASTPRGYDTEAFF.

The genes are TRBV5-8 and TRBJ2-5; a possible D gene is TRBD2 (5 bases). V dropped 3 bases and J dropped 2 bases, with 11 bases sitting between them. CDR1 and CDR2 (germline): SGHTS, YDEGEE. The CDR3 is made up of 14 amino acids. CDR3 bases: TGTGCCAGCAGCTCCTGGGGAGAACAAGAGACCCAGTACTTC. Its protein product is CASSSWGEQETQYF.

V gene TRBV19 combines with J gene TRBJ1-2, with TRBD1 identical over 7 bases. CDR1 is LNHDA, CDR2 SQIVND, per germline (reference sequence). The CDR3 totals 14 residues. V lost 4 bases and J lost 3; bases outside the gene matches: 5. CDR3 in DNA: TGTGCCAGTAGTACCACAGGGGACTACTATGGCTACACCTTC. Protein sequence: CASSTTGDYYGYTF.

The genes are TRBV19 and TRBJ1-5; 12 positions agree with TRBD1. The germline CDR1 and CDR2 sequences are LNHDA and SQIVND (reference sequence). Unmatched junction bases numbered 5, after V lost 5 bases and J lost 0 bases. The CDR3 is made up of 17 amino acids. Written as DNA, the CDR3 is TGTGCCAGTAGTGCGGGACAGGGGGCGAGTAGCAATCAGCCCCAGCATTTT. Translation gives CASSAGQGASSNQPQHF.

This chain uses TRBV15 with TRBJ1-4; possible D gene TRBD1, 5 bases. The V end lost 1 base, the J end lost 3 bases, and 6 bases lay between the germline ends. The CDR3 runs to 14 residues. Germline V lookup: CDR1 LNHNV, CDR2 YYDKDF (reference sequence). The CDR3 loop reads CATSRGQPNEKLFF. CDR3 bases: TGTGCCACCAGCAGAGGACAGCCTAATGAAAAACTGTTTTTT.

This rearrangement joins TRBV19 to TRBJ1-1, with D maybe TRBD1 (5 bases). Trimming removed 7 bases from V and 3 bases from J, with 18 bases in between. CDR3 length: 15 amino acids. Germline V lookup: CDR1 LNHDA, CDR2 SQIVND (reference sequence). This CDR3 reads CASKAGVGSYTEAFF. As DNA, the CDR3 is TGTGCCAGTAAGGCGGGGGTCGGGTCGTACACTGAAGCTTTCTTT. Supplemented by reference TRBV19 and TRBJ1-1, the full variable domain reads DGGITQSPKYLFRKEGQNVTLSCEQNLNHDAMYWYRQDPGQGLRLIYYSQIVNDFQKGDIAEGYSVSREKKESFPLTVTSAQKNPTAFYLCASKAGVGSYTEAFFGQGTRLTVV.

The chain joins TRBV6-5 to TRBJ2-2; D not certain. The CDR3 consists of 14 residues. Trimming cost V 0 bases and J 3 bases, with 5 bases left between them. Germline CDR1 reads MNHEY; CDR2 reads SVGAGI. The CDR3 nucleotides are TGTGCCAGCAGTTACTCGCCGGACACCGGGGAGCTGTTTTTT. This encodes CASSYSPDTGELFF.

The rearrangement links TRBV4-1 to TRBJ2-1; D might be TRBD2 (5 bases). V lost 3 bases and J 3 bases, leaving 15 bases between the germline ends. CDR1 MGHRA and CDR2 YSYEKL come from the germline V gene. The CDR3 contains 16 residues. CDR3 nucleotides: TGCGCCAGCAGCCACAGATCCAGCGGAGGCTACAATGAGCAGTTCTTC. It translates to CASSHRSSGGYNEQFF.

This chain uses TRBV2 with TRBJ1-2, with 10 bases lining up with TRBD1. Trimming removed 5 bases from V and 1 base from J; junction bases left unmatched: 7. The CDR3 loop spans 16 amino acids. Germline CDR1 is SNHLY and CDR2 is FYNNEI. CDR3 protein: CASSSWTGGFNYGYTF. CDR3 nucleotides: TGTGCCAGCAGTTCCTGGACAGGGGGATTTAACTATGGCTACACCTTC.

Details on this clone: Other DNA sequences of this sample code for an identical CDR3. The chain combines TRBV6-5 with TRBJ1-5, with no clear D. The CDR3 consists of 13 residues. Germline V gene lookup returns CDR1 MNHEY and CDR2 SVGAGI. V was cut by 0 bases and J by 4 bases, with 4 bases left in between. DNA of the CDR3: TGTGCCAGCAGTTACTCCAGGAATCAGCCCCAGCATTTT. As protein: CASSYSRNQPQHF.

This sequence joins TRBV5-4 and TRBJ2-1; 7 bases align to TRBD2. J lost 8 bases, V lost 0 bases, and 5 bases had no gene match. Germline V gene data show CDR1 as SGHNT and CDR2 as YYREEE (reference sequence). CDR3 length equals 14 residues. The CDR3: CASSLAVTSHEQFF. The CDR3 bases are TGTGCCAGCAGCTTGGCCGTGACTAGCCATGAGCAGTTCTTC.

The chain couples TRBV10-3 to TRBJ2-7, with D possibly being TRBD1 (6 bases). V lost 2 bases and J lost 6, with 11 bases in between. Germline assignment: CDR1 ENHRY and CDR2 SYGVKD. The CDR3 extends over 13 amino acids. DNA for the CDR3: TGTGCCATCAGTGAGCCAGGGGTGGTCGAGCAGTACTTC. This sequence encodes CAISEPGVVEQYF.

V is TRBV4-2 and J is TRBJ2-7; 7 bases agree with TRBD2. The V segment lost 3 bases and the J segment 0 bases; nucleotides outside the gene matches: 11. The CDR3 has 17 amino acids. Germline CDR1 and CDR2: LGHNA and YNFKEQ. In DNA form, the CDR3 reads TGTGCCAGCAGCCACCTGTCTAGCGGACAATCCTCCTACGAGCAGTACTTC. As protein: CASSHLSSGQSSYEQYF.

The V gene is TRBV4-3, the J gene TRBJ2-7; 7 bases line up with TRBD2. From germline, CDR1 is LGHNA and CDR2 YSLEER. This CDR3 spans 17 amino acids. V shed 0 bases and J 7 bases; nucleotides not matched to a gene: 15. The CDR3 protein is CASSQDTGTKDKGEQYF. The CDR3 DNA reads TGCGCCAGCAGCCAAGATACGGGGACTAAAGACAAGGGGGAGCAGTACTTC.

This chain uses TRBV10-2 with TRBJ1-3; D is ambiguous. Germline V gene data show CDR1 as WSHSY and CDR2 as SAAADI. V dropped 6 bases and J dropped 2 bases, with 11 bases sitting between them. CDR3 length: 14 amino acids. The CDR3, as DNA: TGCGCCAGCAGAGCCGGGAAGCCTGGAAACACCATATATTTT. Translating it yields CASRAGKPGNTIYF.

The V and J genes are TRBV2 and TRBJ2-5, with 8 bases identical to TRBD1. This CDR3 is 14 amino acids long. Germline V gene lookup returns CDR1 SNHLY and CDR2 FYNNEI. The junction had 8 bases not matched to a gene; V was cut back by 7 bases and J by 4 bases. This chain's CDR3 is CASTANRGSETQYF. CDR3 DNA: TGTGCCAGCACCGCGAACAGGGGGTCAGAGACCCAGTACTTC.

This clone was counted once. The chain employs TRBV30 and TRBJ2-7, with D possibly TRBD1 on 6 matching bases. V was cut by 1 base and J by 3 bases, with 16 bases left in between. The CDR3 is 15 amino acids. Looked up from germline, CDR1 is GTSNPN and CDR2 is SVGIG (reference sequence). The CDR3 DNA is TGTGCCTGGAGTGGGGGCAGGGGCGTTAGCTACGAGCAGTACTTC. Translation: CAWSGGRGVSYEQYF.